This TCR beta chain was profiled in a study of blood T cell repertoires in COVID-19. Germline-derived CDR1 and CDR2 are MNHNS and SASEGT. CDR3 length: 16 residues. The V and J ends lost 4 bases and 2 bases respectively, with 17 bases between them. Using immunoSEQ multiplex PCR, the repertoire was profiled, and TCRdb retains in-frame clones only, with some absent. Of hundreds of thousands of clones in the sample, 80% to 90% were seen once. This sequence joins TRBV6-1 and TRBJ1-1, with D perhaps TRBD1 (6 bases). The sequence derives from a man in his late teens or twenties who had recovered from COVID-19. Sequencing input: PBMCs or T cells enriched from blood (not recorded which). The CDR3 reads CASSGRYGGLNTEAFF. The CDR3 DNA sequence: TGTGCCAGCAGTGGGAGATATGGGGGCCTTAACACTGAAGCTTTCTTT.